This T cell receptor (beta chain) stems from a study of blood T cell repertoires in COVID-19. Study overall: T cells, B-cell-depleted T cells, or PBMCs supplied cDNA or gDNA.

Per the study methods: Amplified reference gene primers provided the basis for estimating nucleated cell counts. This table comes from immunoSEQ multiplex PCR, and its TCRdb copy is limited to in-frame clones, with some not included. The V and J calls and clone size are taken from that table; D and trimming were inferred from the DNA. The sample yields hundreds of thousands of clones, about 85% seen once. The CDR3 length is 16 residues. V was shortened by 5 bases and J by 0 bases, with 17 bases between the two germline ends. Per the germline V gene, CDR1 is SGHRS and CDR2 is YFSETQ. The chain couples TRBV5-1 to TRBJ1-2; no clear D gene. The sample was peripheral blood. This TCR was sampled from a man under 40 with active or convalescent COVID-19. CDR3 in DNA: TGCGCCAGCAGTCCAATCCCCCTGGCCCCTAACTATGGCTACACCTTC. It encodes CASSPIPLAPNYGYTF.